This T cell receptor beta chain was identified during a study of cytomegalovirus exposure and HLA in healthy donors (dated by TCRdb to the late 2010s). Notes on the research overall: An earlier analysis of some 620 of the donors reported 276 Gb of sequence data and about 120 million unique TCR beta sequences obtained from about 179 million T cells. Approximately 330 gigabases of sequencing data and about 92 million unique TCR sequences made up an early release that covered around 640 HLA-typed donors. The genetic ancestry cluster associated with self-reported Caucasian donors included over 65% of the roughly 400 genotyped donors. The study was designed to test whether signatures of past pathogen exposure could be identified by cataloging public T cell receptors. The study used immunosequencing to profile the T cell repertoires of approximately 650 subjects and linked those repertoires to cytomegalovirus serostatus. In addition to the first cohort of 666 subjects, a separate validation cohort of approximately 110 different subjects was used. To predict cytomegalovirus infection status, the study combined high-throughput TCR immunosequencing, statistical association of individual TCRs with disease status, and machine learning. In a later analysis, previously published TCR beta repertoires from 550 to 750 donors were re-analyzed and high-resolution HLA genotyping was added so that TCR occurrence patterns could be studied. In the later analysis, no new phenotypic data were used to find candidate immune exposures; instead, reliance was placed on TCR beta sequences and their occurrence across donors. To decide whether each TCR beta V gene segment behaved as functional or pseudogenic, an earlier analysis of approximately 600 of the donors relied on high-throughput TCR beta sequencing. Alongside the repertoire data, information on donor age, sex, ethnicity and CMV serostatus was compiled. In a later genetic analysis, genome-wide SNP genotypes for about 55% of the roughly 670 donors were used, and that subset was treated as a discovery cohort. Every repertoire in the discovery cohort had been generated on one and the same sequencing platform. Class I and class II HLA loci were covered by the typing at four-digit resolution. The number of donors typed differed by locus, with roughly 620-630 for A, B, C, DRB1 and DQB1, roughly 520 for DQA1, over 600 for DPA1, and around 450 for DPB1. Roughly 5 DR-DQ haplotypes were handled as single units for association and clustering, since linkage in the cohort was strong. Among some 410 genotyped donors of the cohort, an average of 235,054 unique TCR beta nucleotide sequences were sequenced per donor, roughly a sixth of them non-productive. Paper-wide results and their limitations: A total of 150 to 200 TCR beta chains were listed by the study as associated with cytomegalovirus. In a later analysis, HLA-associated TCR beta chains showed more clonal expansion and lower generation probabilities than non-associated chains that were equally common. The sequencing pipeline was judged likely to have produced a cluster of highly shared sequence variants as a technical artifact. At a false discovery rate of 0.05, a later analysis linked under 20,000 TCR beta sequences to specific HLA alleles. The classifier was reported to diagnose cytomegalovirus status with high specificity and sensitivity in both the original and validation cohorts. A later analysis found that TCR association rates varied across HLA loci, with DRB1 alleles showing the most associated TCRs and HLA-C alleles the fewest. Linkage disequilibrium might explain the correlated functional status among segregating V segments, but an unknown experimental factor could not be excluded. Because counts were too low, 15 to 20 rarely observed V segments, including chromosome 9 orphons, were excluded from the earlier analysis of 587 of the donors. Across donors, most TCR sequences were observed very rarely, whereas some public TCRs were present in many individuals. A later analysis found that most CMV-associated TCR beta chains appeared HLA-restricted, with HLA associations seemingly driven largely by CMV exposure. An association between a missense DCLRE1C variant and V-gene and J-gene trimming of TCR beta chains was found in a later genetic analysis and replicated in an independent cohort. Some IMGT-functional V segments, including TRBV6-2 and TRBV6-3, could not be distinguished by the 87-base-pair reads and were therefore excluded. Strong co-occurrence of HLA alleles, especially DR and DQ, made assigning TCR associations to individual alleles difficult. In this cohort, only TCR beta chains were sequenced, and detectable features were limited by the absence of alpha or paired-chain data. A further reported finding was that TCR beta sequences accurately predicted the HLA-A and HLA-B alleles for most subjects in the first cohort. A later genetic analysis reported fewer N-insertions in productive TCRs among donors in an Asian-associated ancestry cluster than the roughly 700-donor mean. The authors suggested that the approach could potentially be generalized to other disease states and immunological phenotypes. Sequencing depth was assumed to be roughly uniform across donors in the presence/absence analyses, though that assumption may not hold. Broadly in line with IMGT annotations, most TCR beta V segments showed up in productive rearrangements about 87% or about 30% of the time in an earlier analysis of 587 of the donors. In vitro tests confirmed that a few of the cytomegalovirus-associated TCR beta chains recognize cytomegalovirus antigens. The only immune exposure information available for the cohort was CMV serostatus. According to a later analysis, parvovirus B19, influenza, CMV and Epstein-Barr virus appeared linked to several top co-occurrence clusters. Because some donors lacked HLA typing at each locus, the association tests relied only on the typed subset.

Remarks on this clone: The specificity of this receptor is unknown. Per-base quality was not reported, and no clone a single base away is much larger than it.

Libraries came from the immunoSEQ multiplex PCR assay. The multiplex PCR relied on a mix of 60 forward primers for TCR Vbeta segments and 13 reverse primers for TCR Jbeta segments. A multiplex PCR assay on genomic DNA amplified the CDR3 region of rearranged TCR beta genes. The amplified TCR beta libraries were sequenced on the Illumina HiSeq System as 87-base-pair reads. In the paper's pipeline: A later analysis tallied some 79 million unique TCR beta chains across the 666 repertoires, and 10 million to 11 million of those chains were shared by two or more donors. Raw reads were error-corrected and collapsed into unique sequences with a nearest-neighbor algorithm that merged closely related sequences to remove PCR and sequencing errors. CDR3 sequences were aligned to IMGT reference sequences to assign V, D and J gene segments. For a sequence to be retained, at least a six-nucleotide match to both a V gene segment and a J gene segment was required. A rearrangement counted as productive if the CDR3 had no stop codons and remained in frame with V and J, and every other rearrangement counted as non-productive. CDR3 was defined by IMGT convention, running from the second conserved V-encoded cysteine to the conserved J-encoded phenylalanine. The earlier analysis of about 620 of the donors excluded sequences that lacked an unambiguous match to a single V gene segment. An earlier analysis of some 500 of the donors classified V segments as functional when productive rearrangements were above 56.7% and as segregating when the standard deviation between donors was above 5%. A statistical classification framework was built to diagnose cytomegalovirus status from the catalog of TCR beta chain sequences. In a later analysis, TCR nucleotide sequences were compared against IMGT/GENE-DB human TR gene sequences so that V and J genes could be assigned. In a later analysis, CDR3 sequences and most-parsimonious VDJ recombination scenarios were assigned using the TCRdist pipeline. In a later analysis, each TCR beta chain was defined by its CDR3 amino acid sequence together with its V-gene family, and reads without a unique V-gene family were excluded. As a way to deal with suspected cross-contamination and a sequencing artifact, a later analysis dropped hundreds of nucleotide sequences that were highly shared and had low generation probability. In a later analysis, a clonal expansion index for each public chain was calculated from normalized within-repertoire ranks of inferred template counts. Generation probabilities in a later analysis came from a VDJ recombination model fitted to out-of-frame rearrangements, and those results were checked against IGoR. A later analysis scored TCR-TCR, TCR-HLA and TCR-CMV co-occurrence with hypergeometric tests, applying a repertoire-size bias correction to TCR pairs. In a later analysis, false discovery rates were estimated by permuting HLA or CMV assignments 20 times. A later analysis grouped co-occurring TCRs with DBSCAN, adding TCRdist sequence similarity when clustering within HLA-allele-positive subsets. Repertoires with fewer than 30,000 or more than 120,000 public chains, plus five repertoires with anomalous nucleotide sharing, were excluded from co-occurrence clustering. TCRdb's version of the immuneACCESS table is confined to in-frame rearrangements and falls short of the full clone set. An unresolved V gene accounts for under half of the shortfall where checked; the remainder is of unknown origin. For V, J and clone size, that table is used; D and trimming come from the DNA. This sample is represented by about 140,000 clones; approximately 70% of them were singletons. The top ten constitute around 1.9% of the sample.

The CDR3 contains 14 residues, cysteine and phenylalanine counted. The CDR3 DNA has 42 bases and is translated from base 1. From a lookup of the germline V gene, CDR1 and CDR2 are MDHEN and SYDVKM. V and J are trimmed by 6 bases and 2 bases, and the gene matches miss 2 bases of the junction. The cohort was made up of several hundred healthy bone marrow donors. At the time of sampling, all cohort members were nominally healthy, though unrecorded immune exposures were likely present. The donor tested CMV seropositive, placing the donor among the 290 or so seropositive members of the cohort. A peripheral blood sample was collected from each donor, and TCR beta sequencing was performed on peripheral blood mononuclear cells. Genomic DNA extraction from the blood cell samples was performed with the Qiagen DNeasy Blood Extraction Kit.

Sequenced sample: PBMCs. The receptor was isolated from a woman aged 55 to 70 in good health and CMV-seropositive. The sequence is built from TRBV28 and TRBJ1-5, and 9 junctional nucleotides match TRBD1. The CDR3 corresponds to CASRRTGGNQPQHF. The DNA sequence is TGTGCCAGCAGGAGGACAGGGGGCAATCAGCCCCAGCATTTT.